This passage covers 32 T cell receptor beta chains from one sample sequenced in a study of blood T cell repertoires in COVID-19 (TCRdb year 2020). Receptors were amplified or captured by the immunoSEQ multiplex PCR assay. Imported from immuneACCESS, the table was reduced by TCRdb to in-frame sequences with V and J called. These copies leave out some clones; in studies compared against another copy, an unresolved V gene accounts for under half, and the cause of the remainder is not known. This sample holds about 300,000 clones; about nine tenths were observed only once. The leading ten clones occupy roughly a tenth of the sample. The source material was PBMCs or T cells enriched from blood (not recorded which). The receptors shown here come from a woman aged 18-29 years who had recovered from COVID-19.

The chain joins TRBV30 to TRBJ1-2; TRBD1 agrees at 9 bases. The trim removed 7 bases at V and 4 bases at J, leaving 19 bases unmatched. The length of the CDR3 is 17 residues. CDR1 and CDR2 (germline): GTSNPN, SVGIG (reference sequence). DNA of the CDR3: TGTGCCTTGGAGTACGGGACAGGGTTCGTTCGGGCCTATGGCTACACCTTC. Its protein product is CALEYGTGFVRAYGYTF.

This CDR3 is CASSEDHSNQPQHF. Here the CDR3 DNA reads TGTGCCAGCAGTGAGGATCATAGCAATCAGCCCCAGCATTTT. V gene TRBV6-2 or TRBV6-3 combines with J gene TRBJ1-5; D call uncertain. This CDR3 is 14 amino acids long. V dropped 5 bases and J dropped 0 bases, with 8 bases sitting between them. From germline, CDR1 is MNHEY and CDR2 SVGEGT.

The chain carries TRBV6-1 and TRBJ2-3; 11 bases are shared with TRBD2. After removal of 2 bases from V and 0 bases from J, the junction contained 1 base not matched to a gene. This CDR3 has 16 amino acids. The germline V gene has CDR1 MNHNS and CDR2 SASEGT. CDR3 nucleotides: TGTGCCAGCAGTGAAAGGACTAGCGGGAGCACAGATACGCAGTATTTT. Protein sequence: CASSERTSGSTDTQYF.

The chain combines TRBV19 with TRBJ2-4; D is perhaps TRBD2 (5 bases). Trimming stripped 3 bases from V and 0 bases from J, with 12 bases between. Per germline, CDR1 LNHDA and CDR2 SQIVND (reference sequence). This CDR3 has 16 residues. The CDR3 DNA reads as TGTGCCAGTAGTATGGGTAGCGTCGGAGCCAAAAACATTCAGTACTTC. Translating gives CASSMGSVGAKNIQYF.

The chain links TRBV9 to TRBJ2-1, with 9 bases that match TRBD2. The germline gives CDR1 SGDLS, CDR2 YYNGEE. With V trimmed by 0 bases and J by 4 bases, 2 bases remained unmatched. The CDR3 contains 15 residues. CDR3 sequence: CASSVDLAGYNEQFF. The CDR3 region has the DNA TGTGCCAGCAGCGTAGATCTAGCGGGGTACAATGAGCAGTTCTTC.

The chain has TRBV19 and TRBJ2-7; 9 nucleotides match TRBD1. The CDR3 consists of 14 residues. Germline CDR1 is LNHDA and CDR2 is SQIVND (reference sequence). V was clipped by 5 bases and J by 5 bases; unmatched bases: 7. The CDR3 DNA reads TGTGCCAGTAGTCCCGGGACAGGGTTCGACGAGCAGTACTTC. It encodes CASSPGTGFDEQYF.

The chain has TRBV11-1 and TRBJ2-7, with 7 bases matching TRBD1. Trimming removed 3 bases from V and 3 bases from J; junction bases left unmatched: 8. CDR1 and CDR2 from the germline V gene are SGHAT and FQDESV (reference sequence). The CDR3 length is 15 residues. The CDR3 is CASSLETGSNYEQYF. In nucleotides, the CDR3 is TGTGCCAGCAGCTTGGAGACAGGGAGTAACTACGAGCAGTACTTC.

The chain recombines TRBV30 with TRBJ1-6, with 8 bases identical to TRBD1. V was pared by 3 bases and J by 8 bases, with 3 bases of the junction left unmatched. The germline V gene has CDR1 GTSNPN and CDR2 SVGIG (reference sequence). The CDR3 has 13 residues. The CDR3 nucleotides read TGTGCCTGGAGGGGACAGGACGATTCACCCCTCCACTTT. Protein: CAWRGQDDSPLHF.

The V call is TRBV19, the J call TRBJ2-2; TRBD1 might be the D (5 bases). The CDR3 extends over 16 amino acids. The germline gives CDR1 LNHDA, CDR2 SQIVND (reference sequence). Trimming stripped 2 bases from V and 4 bases from J, with 14 bases between. CDR3 residues: CASSITGGISTGELFF. In DNA, the CDR3 is TGTGCCAGTAGTATAACAGGCGGAATATCCACCGGGGAGCTGTTTTTT.

V usage is TRBV5-1 and J usage is TRBJ1-5, with D perhaps TRBD1 (6 bases). CDR1 is SGHRS and CDR2 is YFSETQ in the germline V gene. This CDR3 contains 14 residues. Trimming left V 1 base short and J 3 bases short, with 8 bases between. CDR3 DNA sequence: TGCGCCAGCAGCTTGTCAGGGGTCAATCAGCCCCAGCATTTT. It specifies CASSLSGVNQPQHF. The whole variable domain, filled in from reference TRBV5-1 and TRBJ1-5, reads KAGVTQTPRYLIKTRGQQVTLSCSPISGHRSVSWYQQTPGQGLQFLFEYFSETQRNKGNFPGRFSGRQFSNSRSEMNVSTLELGDSALYLCASSLSGVNQPQHFGDGTRLSIL.

J is TRBJ1-2 and V is TRBV3-1 (or the pseudogene TRBV3-2); tentatively, D is TRBD1 (5 bases). The germline gives CDR1 LGHDT, CDR2 YNNKEL (reference sequence). This CDR3 spans 16 amino acids. V was cut by 3 bases and J by 0 bases, with 14 bases left in between. This CDR3 reads CASSQMRQSPNYGYTF. The CDR3 bases are TGTGCCAGCAGCCAGATGAGACAGAGTCCTAACTATGGCTACACCTTC.

This chain joins TRBV5-1 and TRBJ1-4; 7 nucleotides agree with TRBD1. J was trimmed by 8 bases and V by 0 bases; bases with no gene match: 7. Germline CDR1 and CDR2: SGHRS and YFSETQ. This CDR3 contains 15 residues. The CDR3 coding sequence is TGCGCCAGCAGCTTGGGTGGAACAGGGGTCGAAAAACTGTTTTTT. Protein product: CASSLGGTGVEKLFF.

The chain uses TRBV9 and TRBJ1-5; D is possibly TRBD1 (6 bases). The germline V and J ends were trimmed by 7 bases and 3 bases, with 8 bases remaining between them. The CDR3 is made up of 12 amino acids. Germline CDR1 is SGDLS and CDR2 is YYNGEE. CDR3 DNA: TGTGCCAGCGGGGGGGCCAATCAGCCCCAGCATTTT. Protein sequence: CASGGANQPQHF.

The chain has TRBV11-2 and TRBJ2-2, with D perhaps TRBD2 (5 bases). The germline V gene encodes CDR1 SGHAT and CDR2 FQNNGV. Trimming shortened V by 1 base and J by 6 bases, and 6 bases separated the two germline ends. The CDR3 is 13 residues long. CDR3 protein: CASSLGGPGELFF. The CDR3 DNA reads as TGTGCCAGCAGCTTAGGAGGGCCCGGGGAGCTGTTTTTT.

Here the CDR3 reads CASSVPGQGETQYF. The CDR3 DNA sequence: TGTGCCAGCAGCGTACCCGGACAGGGGGAGACCCAGTACTTC. The chain recombines TRBV9 with TRBJ2-5, with 9 positions matching TRBD1. J was trimmed by 5 bases and V by 1 base; bases with no gene match: 3. In germline, CDR1 is SGDLS, CDR2 YYNGEE. The CDR3 is 14 amino acids.

The CDR3 is CASSVLLAGDYNEQFF. In DNA form, the CDR3 reads TGTGCCAGCAGCGTTCTACTAGCGGGAGACTACAATGAGCAGTTCTTC. The V gene is TRBV9, the J gene TRBJ2-1, with TRBD2 matching over 11 bases. CDR3 length: 16 residues. The V segment lost 2 bases and the J segment 3 bases; nucleotides outside the gene matches: 4. From germline, CDR1 is SGDLS and CDR2 YYNGEE.

This chain connects TRBV5-6 to TRBJ2-5; TRBD1 might be the D (6 bases). The CDR3 totals 13 residues. V gave up 5 bases and J gave up 5 bases, with 13 bases separating them. The germline V gene encodes CDR1 SGHDT and CDR2 YYEEEE. CDR3 coding DNA: TGTGCCAGCAGAACCGAGGGGGTGGAGACCCAGTACTTC. Protein product: CASRTEGVETQYF.

The chain has TRBV7-2 and TRBJ2-3; no clear D gene. The CDR3 has 17 amino acids. V was cut by 1 base and J by 0 bases, with 14 bases left in between. The germline CDR1 and CDR2 sequences are SGHTA and FQGNSA. CDR3 nucleotide sequence: TGTGCCAGCAGCTTAGAGAGTGTACTTCGGAGCACAGATACGCAGTATTTT. This codes for CASSLESVLRSTDTQYF.

This clone has a single count. The V call is TRBV19, the J call TRBJ1-5; maybe TRBD1 (5 bases). CDR1 is LNHDA, CDR2 SQIVND, per germline (reference sequence). CDR3 length: 12 residues. The V gene lost 4 bases and the J gene lost 7 bases, with 8 bases spanning the gap. In DNA, the CDR3 is TGTGCCAGTAGTAATCGGGGGCAGCCCCAGCATTTT. This codes for CASSNRGQPQHF.

This sequence joins TRBV10-1 and TRBJ2-7, with 13 bases lining up with TRBD2. Germline CDR1 is WNHNN and CDR2 is SYGVQD (reference sequence). J lost 6 bases, V lost 5 bases, and 1 base had no gene match. The CDR3 is 13 residues long. The CDR3 bases are TGCGCCAGCAGTCGACTAGCGGGAGGCGAGCAGTACTTC. Translating it yields CASSRLAGGEQYF.

This clone has just one count. The chain recombines TRBV28 with TRBJ1-5; TRBD1 might be the D (6 bases). Trimming cost V 10 bases and J 4 bases, with 14 bases left between them. The CDR3 is made up of 13 amino acids. In germline, CDR1 is MDHEN, CDR2 SYDVKM. The DNA of the CDR3 is TGTGCCACCTTACAGGGTCCTAATCAGCCCCAGCATTTT. Translation gives CATLQGPNQPQHF.

This clone was seen only once. This sequence joins TRBV7-3 and TRBJ2-2; 14 positions match TRBD2. V was pared by 5 bases and J by 4 bases, with 6 bases of the junction left unmatched. The V gene's germline CDR1 is SGHTA and CDR2 FQGTGA. The CDR3 contains 17 residues. Here the CDR3 reads CASSPQGLAGGTGELFF. In DNA form, the CDR3 reads TGTGCCAGCAGCCCCCAAGGACTAGCGGGAGGCACCGGGGAGCTGTTTTTT.

J is TRBJ2-2 and V is TRBV7-9; 8 nucleotides align to TRBD1. This CDR3 has 18 residues. V shed 5 bases and J 1 base; nucleotides not matched to a gene: 12. The V gene's germline CDR1 is SEHNR and CDR2 FQNEAQ (reference sequence). CDR3 amino acids: CASSPTPGTGWNTGELFF. In nucleotides, the CDR3 is TGTGCCAGCAGCCCCACCCCAGGGACAGGCTGGAACACCGGGGAGCTGTTTTTT.

Only a few counts were recorded for this clone. J is TRBJ2-2 and V is TRBV12-3 or TRBV12-4; D unclear. Deletions cut 3 bases from V and 6 bases from J, with 2 bases between. The CDR3 sequence is 11 residues long. The CDR3 DNA is TGTGCCAGCAGTTTCTCCGGGGAGCTGTTTTTT. It is translated as CASSFSGELFF.

The V gene is TRBV7-9, the J gene TRBJ2-3; TRBD1 aligns across 7 bases. This CDR3 has 16 residues. J was trimmed by 7 bases and V by 5 bases; bases with no gene match: 15. The germline gives CDR1 SEHNR, CDR2 FQNEAQ (reference sequence). DNA for the CDR3: TGTGCCAGCAGCCCCGATAGGGGGCCCCTCTCACATACGCAGTATTTT. Its translation: CASSPDRGPLSHTQYF.

The rearrangement uses TRBV27 and TRBJ1-4; no reliable D call. Looked up from germline, CDR1 is MNHEY and CDR2 is SMNVEV (reference sequence). The V end lost 0 bases, the J end lost 8 bases, and 19 bases lay between the germline ends. The CDR3 loop spans 17 amino acids. The CDR3 here is CASSLSPLKASGEKLFF. The DNA for the CDR3 is TGTGCCAGCAGTTTATCGCCACTGAAGGCCTCAGGAGAAAAACTGTTTTTT.

This clone was counted once. J is TRBJ2-5 and V is TRBV7-6; tentatively, D is TRBD2 (7 bases). The germline V and J ends were trimmed by 7 bases and 5 bases, with 17 bases remaining between them. The CDR3 covers 14 residues. Germline V gene data show CDR1 as SGHVS and CDR2 as FNYEAQ. The CDR3 DNA follows: TGTGCCAGCAAACTAACACAGGGAGGGGAGACCCAGTACTTC. Protein product: CASKLTQGGETQYF.

This sequence joins TRBV4-1 and TRBJ1-1; TRBD1 matches at 7 bases. The CDR3 is made up of 17 amino acids. Losses at the gene ends were 1 base for V and 3 bases for J; bases not matched to a gene: 11. The germline gives CDR1 MGHRA, CDR2 YSYEKL. CDR3: CASSQAIATGRDTEAFF. The CDR3 DNA sequence: TGCGCCAGCAGCCAAGCGATAGCGACAGGGAGAGACACTGAAGCTTTCTTT.

This chain connects TRBV6-1 to TRBJ2-5; 11 nucleotides line up with TRBD2. Germline CDR1 and CDR2: MNHNS and SASEGT. This CDR3 spans 16 amino acids. After removal of 4 bases from V and 1 base from J, the junction contained 5 bases not matched to a gene. The CDR3 protein is CASSGGTSGFQETQYF. CDR3 in DNA: TGTGCCAGCAGTGGGGGGACTAGCGGTTTCCAAGAGACCCAGTACTTC.

The sample holds many counts of this clone. The V gene is TRBV24-1, the J gene TRBJ2-2, with a weak D call TRBD1 (5 bases). Germline-derived CDR1 and CDR2 are KGHDR and SFDVKD. The V gene lost 4 bases and the J gene lost 4 bases, with 15 bases spanning the gap. This CDR3 is 16 amino acids long. DNA of the CDR3: TGTGCCACCAGTGACTCTATCCTGGGGCCCACCGGGGAGCTGTTTTTT. Translation gives CATSDSILGPTGELFF.

This chain uses TRBV2 with TRBJ2-7, with D perhaps matching TRBD1 (5 bases). There are 15 residues in the CDR3. Germline V CDR1 and CDR2: SNHLY, FYNNEI. The V end was cut by 6 bases, the J end by 3 bases, with 18 bases between. CDR3 amino acids: CASSSPNEGVYEQYF. CDR3 sequence (DNA): TGTGCCAGCAGCTCCCCTAATGAAGGGGTCTACGAGCAGTACTTC.

The chain uses TRBV19 and TRBJ2-7, with 8 bases identical to TRBD1. Germline CDR1 is LNHDA and CDR2 is SQIVND (reference sequence). V trimming: 4 bases; J trimming: 7 bases; junction bases outside the gene matches: 9. The CDR3 length is 14 residues. CDR3 sequence: CASSTVPGQVEQYF. The CDR3 DNA reads TGTGCCAGTAGTACTGTCCCGGGACAGGTAGAGCAGTACTTC.